This TCR beta chain was captured by sequencing in a study of circulating tumor DNA in untreated peripheral T-cell lymphoma. The study's findings and limits: Tumor-specific clonotypes: identified in about four fifths of patients, approximately 85% of baseline tissues.

The tumor tissue sample was taken at baseline before any treatment. Deletions cut 5 bases from V and 0 bases from J, with 27 bases between. CDR1 is MDHEN, CDR2 SYDVKM, per germline. The CDR3 runs to 20 residues. Assay used: immunoSEQ multiplex PCR; TCRdb lists only in-frame clones, some missing. The sample holds around 5,000 clones; approximately 70% are singletons and the top ten take over 45%. On this clone: Its antigen remains unknown.

The TCR originated in a human donor with peripheral T-cell lymphoma. Sequencing was carried out using tumor tissue. The rearrangement joins TRBV28 to TRBJ2-3, with D maybe TRBD2 (5 bases). The CDR3 sequence: CASSNPLASSRAPSTDTQYF. For the CDR3, the DNA is TGTGCCAGCAGTAATCCGTTGGCTAGCTCTCGCGCCCCTAGCACAGATACGCAGTATTTT.